One and the same sample provided the 32 T cell receptor beta chains below, sequenced in a study of CD8+CD57+ T cells in acquired aplastic anemia. CD8+CD57+ cell expansion had been shown by flow cytometry in patients chosen for sequencing. The TCR beta profiling, which covered VDJ combination and CDR3 sequence, was carried out using genomic DNA as the template. One entry per CDR3 protein, called by TCRdb with MiXCR from the reads. The sample consists of roughly 93,000 distinct CDR3 sequences, about 67% of them appearing once. The sequenced material came from sorted CD4+, CD8+, or CD8+CD57+ T cells (not recorded which) from PBMCs. Source of these receptors: a human donor with aplastic anemia.

This chain connects TRBV19 to TRBJ2-7; TRBD1 matches 7 bases. Germline values: CDR1 LNHDA, CDR2 SQIVND (reference sequence). CDR3 length: 14 amino acids. V lost 5 bases and J lost 2; bases outside the gene matches: 6. The CDR3 DNA is TGTGCCAGTAGTGCCACAGGGACAGCCTACGAGCAGTACTTC. Translating it yields CASSATGTAYEQYF.

This rearrangement joins TRBV6-4 to TRBJ2-7, with 9 positions matching TRBD2. Germline assignment: CDR1 MRHNA and CDR2 SNTAGT. Trimming at V came to 3 bases and at J to 7 bases, leaving 10 bases not matched to a gene. The CDR3 covers 15 residues. The chain's CDR3 is CASSEVPAGGLEQYF. In nucleotides, the CDR3 is TGTGCCAGCAGTGAAGTTCCGGCGGGGGGGCTTGAGCAGTACTTC.

This clonotype was seen repeatedly, ten times or more. V usage is TRBV7-2 and J usage is TRBJ2-3; no clear D. Germline V gene data show CDR1 as SGHTA and CDR2 as FQGNSA. The CDR3 has 15 residues. With 6 bases removed from V and 2 bases from J, the gap between germline ends came to 15 bases. CDR3: CASREDGVNTDTQYF. CDR3 DNA sequence: TGTGCCAGCAGAGAGGATGGAGTAAACACAGATACGCAGTATTTT.

In this sample, this clonotype turned up a few times. This rearrangement joins TRBV10-3 to TRBJ2-3, with 8 bases matching TRBD1. V was clipped by 2 bases and J by 0 bases; unmatched bases: 10. The CDR3 is made up of 18 amino acids. Germline V gene sequence: CDR1 ENHRY, CDR2 SYGVKD. The CDR3 bases are TGTGCCATCAGTGAGAGACCCCTAGGGGACAGGAGCACAGATACGCAGTATTTT. Translating gives CAISERPLGDRSTDTQYF.

The chain links TRBV20-1 to TRBJ1-5, with no clear D. The CDR3 is 13 residues long. Germline loops: CDR1 DFQATT, CDR2 SNEGSKA (reference sequence). Trimming removed 1 base from V and 5 bases from J, with 9 bases in between. The DNA for the CDR3 is TGCAGTGCTAGAGGTGGGTCGGATCAGCCCCAGCATTTT. Amino acids: CSARGGSDQPQHF.

The rearrangement links TRBV7-6 to TRBJ2-3, with 9 bases lining up with TRBD2. Germline V lookup: CDR1 SGHVS, CDR2 FNYEAQ. The CDR3 is 16 amino acids. After removal of 5 bases from V and 1 base from J, the junction contained 7 bases not matched to a gene. The CDR3 DNA is TGTGCCAGCAGCCTAGGGGCGGGAGGGGGCACAGATACGCAGTATTTT. Encoded protein: CASSLGAGGGTDTQYF.

Note on this clonotype: A read error may be the cause here, since a much bigger clone is one base away. The chain recombines TRBV6-1 with TRBJ1-2; 8 bases map to TRBD1. Germline V gene sequence: CDR1 MNHNS, CDR2 SASEGT. V gave up 10 bases and J gave up 5 bases; unmatched junction bases: 12. The CDR3 contains 14 residues. Written as DNA, the CDR3 is TGTGCCAACTCCACAGGGGGGGGGGCTTATGGCTACACCTTC. This translates into CANSTGGGAYGYTF.

The chain couples TRBV20-1 to TRBJ2-7; 8 bases are shared with TRBD2. Germline V gene data show CDR1 as DFQATT and CDR2 as SNEGSKA (reference sequence). The CDR3 sequence is 15 residues long. The V gene end was trimmed by 0 bases and the J gene end by 1 base; junction bases not matched to a gene: 5. The chain's CDR3 is CSARDGSGVSYEQYF. In DNA form, the CDR3 reads TGCAGTGCTAGAGATGGTAGCGGGGTATCCTACGAGCAGTACTTC.

The CDR3 sequence: CASSSGGTGTSEQYF. For the CDR3, the DNA is TGTGCCAGCAGCTCTGGTGGCACGGGGACCTCCGAGCAGTACTTC. The V call is TRBV7-3, the J call TRBJ2-7; D possibly matches TRBD1 or TRBD2 (5 bases each). The germline V gene encodes CDR1 SGHTA and CDR2 FQGTGA. Trimming cost V 4 bases and J 6 bases, with 19 bases left between them. The CDR3 consists of 15 residues.

In this sample, this clonotype turned up many times. In DNA, the CDR3 is TGCGCCAGCAGCCAAGAGGCGGGCTCGCAGTATTTT. This gives the protein CASSQEAGSQYF. This chain links TRBV4-1 with TRBJ2-3; D possibly corresponds to TRBD2 (5 bases). This CDR3 contains 12 residues. Germline V gives CDR1 MGHRA, CDR2 YSYEKL. V was trimmed by 0 bases and J by 10 bases, leaving 8 bases between them.

This rearrangement joins TRBV7-3 to TRBJ1-2; D perhaps matches TRBD1 (6 bases). Germline-derived CDR1 and CDR2 are SGHTA and FQGTGA. CDR3 size: 15 residues. Trimming removed 3 bases from V and 6 bases from J, with 17 bases in between. DNA for the CDR3: TGTGCCAGCAGCTTCACGAAGTCCAGGGGCAATGGCTACACCTTC. Amino acids: CASSFTKSRGNGYTF.

CDR3 bases: TGCAGTGCTAAACAGGGGCCCTACGAGCAGTACTTC. Protein: CSAKQGPYEQYF. The rearrangement uses TRBV20-1 and TRBJ2-7; 7 bases align to TRBD1. Per the germline V gene, CDR1 is DFQATT and CDR2 is SNEGSKA (reference sequence). This CDR3 is 12 amino acids long. Trimming at V came to 4 bases and at J to 2 bases, leaving 2 bases not matched to a gene.

This chain connects TRBV20-1 to TRBJ2-7, with 11 bases that match TRBD2. CDR3 size: 14 residues. In germline, CDR1 is DFQATT, CDR2 SNEGSKA (reference sequence). V lost 5 bases and J lost 1; bases outside the gene matches: 4. CDR3 sequence: CSAVGTSGSYEQYF. Here the CDR3 DNA reads TGCAGTGCTGTTGGGACTAGCGGATCCTACGAGCAGTACTTC.

The rearrangement links TRBV19 to TRBJ1-3; D is perhaps TRBD1 (5 bases). Trimming removed 1 base from V and 2 bases from J, with 6 bases in between. Germline V gives CDR1 LNHDA, CDR2 SQIVND (reference sequence). There are 14 residues in the CDR3. CDR3 sequence reads: CASSIGGTGNTIYF. As DNA, the CDR3 is TGTGCCAGTAGTATAGGGGGCACTGGAAACACCATATATTTT.

The V call is TRBV4-1, the J call TRBJ2-7; D perhaps matches TRBD1 (6 bases). CDR3 length equals 15 residues. Per the germline V gene, CDR1 is MGHRA and CDR2 is YSYEKL. The V end was cut by 2 bases, the J end by 2 bases, with 13 bases between. CDR3 DNA sequence: TGCGCCAGCAGCCAAACTACAGGGCATACCTACGAGCAGTACTTC. Translating gives CASSQTTGHTYEQYF.

In this sample, this clonotype turned up a few times. Here the CDR3 DNA reads TGTGCCAGCAGTGGTGTTAGCGGGGTCACAGATACGCAGTATTTT. Amino acid sequence: CASSGVSGVTDTQYF. The chain links TRBV2 to TRBJ2-3; the match to TRBD2 covers 8 bases. This CDR3 contains 15 residues. J gave up 2 bases and V 4 bases, and 5 bases lay outside the gene matches. Germline assignment: CDR1 SNHLY and CDR2 FYNNEI.

This chain connects TRBV20-1 to TRBJ1-2; unclear D gene. Germline CDR1 and CDR2: DFQATT and SNEGSKA (reference sequence). Between the trimmed V and J ends, which lost 7 bases and 2 bases, there was a span of 14 bases. This CDR3 has 13 residues. CDR3 bases: TGCAGTGTCGAAGTCCCGGGGAACTATGGCTACACCTTC. Translating gives CSVEVPGNYGYTF.

The chain couples TRBV4-2 to TRBJ1-5, with D possibly matching TRBD1 (6 bases). V was clipped by 0 bases and J by 7 bases, with 16 bases between them. The CDR3 spans 16 residues. Germline V gene sequence: CDR1 LGHNA, CDR2 YNFKEQ. The CDR3 region is CASSQEVGGAKQPQHF. CDR3 DNA: TGTGCCAGCAGCCAAGAAGTCGGGGGGGCGAAGCAGCCCCAGCATTTT.

This clonotype turned up a few times. The rearrangement uses TRBV7-6 and TRBJ2-7; D gene unclear. The CDR3 runs to 14 residues. V lost 1 base and J 0 bases, leaving 7 bases between the germline ends. Germline values: CDR1 SGHVS, CDR2 FNYEAQ. CDR3 sequence (DNA): TGTGCCAGCAGCTTAGATGAAGTCTCCTACGAGCAGTACTTC. It is translated as CASSLDEVSYEQYF.

In this sample, this clonotype turned up a few times. The chain uses TRBV20-1 and TRBJ2-5, with D unresolved. CDR1 is DFQATT and CDR2 is SNEGSKA in the germline V gene (reference sequence). The CDR3 loop spans 11 amino acids. V lost 1 base to trimming and J lost 2 bases, with 2 bases between them. The CDR3 is CSARGQETQYF. The CDR3 DNA sequence: TGCAGTGCTAGAGGACAAGAGACCCAGTACTTC.

At least ten counts were recorded for this clonotype. The chain employs TRBV7-8 and TRBJ2-1; maybe TRBD2 (5 bases). V gave up 7 bases and J gave up 2 bases, with 6 bases separating them. CDR1 is SGHVS and CDR2 is FQNEAQ in the germline V gene. CDR3 size: 12 residues. The CDR3 loop is CASMRAYNEQFF. The CDR3 bases are TGTGCCAGCATGAGGGCCTACAATGAGCAGTTCTTC.

V gene TRBV2 combines with J gene TRBJ2-5; D may match TRBD1 or TRBD2 (5 bases each). The germline CDR1 and CDR2 sequences are SNHLY and FYNNEI. CDR3 length equals 12 residues. The germline V and J ends were trimmed by 4 bases and 4 bases, with 7 bases remaining between them. CDR3 in amino acids: CASSGGIETQYF. The CDR3 region has the DNA TGTGCCAGCAGTGGGGGGATAGAGACCCAGTACTTC.

This rearrangement joins TRBV9 to TRBJ2-7, with D tentatively TRBD1 (5 bases). The V end lost 4 bases, the J end lost 3 bases, and 23 bases lay between the germline ends. The CDR3 runs 17 residues. The germline V gene encodes CDR1 SGDLS and CDR2 YYNGEE. The CDR3 DNA is TGTGCCAGCAGCCCCGCACTACTCCGCAGGGCTTGCTACGAGCAGTACGTC. Translated, it gives CASSPALLRRACYEQYV.

V gene TRBV20-1 combines with J gene TRBJ2-7; 10 nucleotides agree with TRBD2. The V and J ends lost 2 bases and 5 bases, in that order; junction bases with no gene match: 9. CDR1 is DFQATT, CDR2 SNEGSKA, per germline (reference sequence). This CDR3 spans 15 amino acids. This CDR3 reads CSARRASGRSDEQYF. In nucleotides, the CDR3 is TGCAGTGCTAGAAGAGCTAGCGGGAGATCCGACGAGCAGTACTTC.

The chain has TRBV7-9 and TRBJ2-7; no firm D call. The CDR3 loop spans 13 amino acids. Trimming removed 1 base at V and 0 bases at J, with 4 bases between. The germline gives CDR1 SEHNR, CDR2 FQNEAQ (reference sequence). In DNA, the CDR3 is TGTGCCAGCAGCTTAGGAGCCTCCTACGAGCAGTACTTC. This sequence encodes CASSLGASYEQYF.

This rearrangement joins TRBV19 to TRBJ2-1, with D maybe TRBD1 (6 bases). The germline V gene has CDR1 LNHDA and CDR2 SQIVND (reference sequence). V was cut by 5 bases and J by 6 bases, with 17 bases left in between. The CDR3 runs to 15 residues. Written as DNA, the CDR3 is TGTGCCAGTAGTCTTTGGCAGGGGACGAGCAATGAGCAGTTCTTC. Amino acid sequence: CASSLWQGTSNEQFF.

The chain recombines TRBV2 with TRBJ1-1; 10 bases line up with TRBD1. With 5 bases clipped from V and 5 bases from J, the junction kept 2 bases outside the gene matches. There are 13 residues in the CDR3. The germline gives CDR1 SNHLY, CDR2 FYNNEI. CDR3 DNA: TGTGCCAGCAGTCGACAGGGGGCAACTGAAGCTTTCTTT. This codes for CASSRQGATEAFF.

The genes are TRBV20-1 and TRBJ2-7; possible D gene TRBD2, 6 bases. The germline CDR1 and CDR2 sequences are DFQATT and SNEGSKA (reference sequence). CDR3 length equals 11 residues. With 6 bases removed from V and 4 bases from J, the gap between germline ends came to 10 bases. DNA of the CDR3: TGCAGTGCCCCCCGGGGGTACGAGCAGTACTTC. The encoded protein is CSAPRGYEQYF.

The V gene is TRBV9, the J gene TRBJ1-3, with D possibly TRBD1 on 5 matching bases. The CDR3 runs 15 residues. The V and J ends lost 5 bases and 4 bases respectively, with 16 bases between them. The germline V gene has CDR1 SGDLS and CDR2 YYNGEE. CDR3 bases: TGTGCCAGCAGTGGACGGGGGGGGTCAGGAAACACCATATATTTT. As protein: CASSGRGGSGNTIYF.

This clonotype came up once. The rearrangement joins TRBV20-1 to TRBJ1-4, with 12 bases matching TRBD1. Per germline, CDR1 DFQATT and CDR2 SNEGSKA (reference sequence). The CDR3 totals 14 residues. The junction had 6 bases not matched to a gene; V was cut back by 6 bases and J by 7 bases. The CDR3 region is CSAHWGQGAEKLFF. CDR3 DNA: TGCAGTGCCCATTGGGGACAGGGGGCTGAAAAACTGTTTTTT.

The chain combines TRBV2 with TRBJ1-6; D not resolved. Germline CDR1 SNHLY, CDR2 FYNNEI. There are 13 residues in the CDR3. Trimming shortened V by 6 bases and J by 4 bases, and 7 bases separated the two germline ends. DNA for the CDR3: TGTGCCAGCAGGGGAGCGTATAATTCACCCCTCCACTTT. Translated, it gives CASRGAYNSPLHF.

The chain has TRBV2 and TRBJ1-6; TRBD1 aligns across 8 bases. V was clipped by 7 bases and J by 5 bases; unmatched bases: 4. CDR3 length: 14 residues. Per germline, CDR1 SNHLY and CDR2 FYNNEI. The CDR3 DNA sequence: TGTGCCAGCAAGAAGACAGGGGATAATTCACCCCTCCACTTT. Amino acids: CASKKTGDNSPLHF. Based on the CDR3 plus reference TRBV2 and TRBJ1-6, the full variable domain is EPEVTQTPSHQVTQMGQEVILRCVPISNHLYFYWYRQILGQKVEFLVSFYNNEISEKSEIFDDQFSVERPDGSNFTLKIRSTKLEDSAMYFCASKKTGDNSPLHFGNGTRLTVT.